This paragraph reports one TCR beta chain. These data belong to a study of T cell clones after liver transplantation. Per germline, CDR1 SNHLY and CDR2 FYNNEI. The CDR3 length is 14 residues. V lost 1 base to trimming and J lost 4 bases, with 7 bases between them. Sequenced by immunoSEQ multiplex PCR; TCRdb stores in-frame clones only, minus some. The sample has around 70,000 clones, 80% to 95% seen once. The chain recombines TRBV2 with TRBJ2-2, with D perhaps TRBD2 (6 bases). The sequenced sample was CD4+ T cells from blood, obtained less than 26 months after liver transplant. The receptor comes from a human patient who received a liver transplant. T cells may partly derive from the graft donor. CDR3 coding DNA: TGTGCCAGCAGTGAAGTCGGGAGCACCGGGGAGCTGTTTTTT. Translating it yields CASSEVGSTGELFF.